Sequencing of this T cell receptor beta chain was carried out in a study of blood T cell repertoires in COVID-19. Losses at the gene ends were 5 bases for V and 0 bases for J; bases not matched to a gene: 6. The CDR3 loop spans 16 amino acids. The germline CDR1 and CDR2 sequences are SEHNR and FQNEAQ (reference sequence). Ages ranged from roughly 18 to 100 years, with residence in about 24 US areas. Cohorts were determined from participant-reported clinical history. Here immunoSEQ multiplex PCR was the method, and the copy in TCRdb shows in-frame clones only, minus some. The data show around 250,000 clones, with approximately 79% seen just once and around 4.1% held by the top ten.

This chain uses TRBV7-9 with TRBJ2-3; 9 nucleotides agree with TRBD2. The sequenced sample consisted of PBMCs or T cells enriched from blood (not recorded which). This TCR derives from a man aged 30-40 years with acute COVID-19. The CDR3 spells CASSGIAGASTDTQYF. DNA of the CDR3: TGTGCCAGCAGCGGAATAGCGGGGGCTAGCACAGATACGCAGTATTTT.